The 9 T cell receptor beta chains below were found in one sample sequenced in a study of T cells in Graves' hyperthyroidism and ophthalmopathy. Amplified TCR beta CDR3 regions came from RNA transcripts. TCR CDR3 underwent first-round RT-PCR with the HTBI primer set. TCRdb re-called the multiplex PCR reads with MiXCR, one entry per CDR3 protein. Among roughly 500,000 distinct CDR3 sequences listed, 35% to 55% were seen once. What was sequenced was peripheral blood or thyroid tissue (not recorded which). The receptors were sampled from an adult woman with Graves' disease, either hyperthyroidism or ophthalmopathy (not recorded which).

Many counts were recorded for this clonotype. The rearrangement links TRBV19 to TRBJ2-7, with D unclear. The CDR3 has 12 residues. Germline V gene lookup returns CDR1 LNHDA and CDR2 SQIVND (reference sequence). V dropped 1 base and J dropped 6 bases, with 7 bases sitting between them. The chain's CDR3 is CASSIVNGEQYF. CDR3 DNA: TGTGCCAGTAGTATAGTCAACGGCGAGCAGTACTTC.

The chain couples TRBV25-1 to TRBJ1-1, with D maybe TRBD1 (5 bases). V was shortened by 8 bases and J by 4 bases, with 17 bases between the two germline ends. The CDR3 is made up of 14 amino acids. CDR1 is MGHDK and CDR2 is SYGVNS in the germline V gene. DNA for the CDR3: TGTGCCAGCTGGAAAGCAGGGATTCGCACTGAAGCTTTCTTT. Its protein product is CASWKAGIRTEAFF.

This chain joins TRBV7-9 and TRBJ1-2; D is undetermined. The CDR3 length is 12 residues. Trimming shortened V by 5 bases and J by 7 bases, and 11 bases separated the two germline ends. Germline assignment: CDR1 SEHNR and CDR2 FQNEAQ (reference sequence). CDR3 coding DNA: TGTGCCAGCAGCCCCAGTTCTAGTGGCTACACCTTC. It specifies CASSPSSSGYTF. Full variable domain (rest looked up from reference TRBV7-9 and TRBJ1-2): DTGVSQNPRHKITKRGQNVTFRCDPISEHNRLYWYRQTLGQGPEFLTYFQNEAQLEKSRLLSDRFSAERPKGSFSTLEIQRTEQGDSAMYLCASSPSSSGYTFGSGTRLTVV.

A note on this clonotype: Relative to the germline gene, one junction end is altered; a read error may explain this. This sequence joins TRBV5-1 and TRBJ1-1; TRBD1 matches at 9 bases. The CDR3 length is 19 residues. Germline loops: CDR1 SGHRS, CDR2 YFSETQ. In nucleotides, the CDR3 is TGTGCCAGCAGCCCCCTGGACAGGGGTCGTCTCTTGACCTCCACTGAAGCTTTCTTT. Amino acid sequence: CASSPLDRGRLLTSTEAFF.

J is TRBJ1-2 and V is TRBV6-6; a possible D gene is TRBD1 (5 bases). The CDR3 is made up of 15 amino acids. Trimming shortened V by 5 bases and J by 14 bases, and 27 bases separated the two germline ends. Looked up from germline, CDR1 is MNHNY and CDR2 is SVGAGI (reference sequence). Written as DNA, the CDR3 is TGTGCCAGCAGTCCCCACGCCGGGGCTGCTGGCATGGGAACCTTC. This codes for CASSPHAGAAGMGTF.

This clonotype was recorded at least ten times. The chain couples TRBV20-1 to TRBJ2-7; TRBD2 agrees at 10 bases. The germline V gene has CDR1 DFQATT and CDR2 SNEGSKA (reference sequence). V was clipped by 2 bases and J by 0 bases; unmatched bases: 7. This CDR3 spans 16 amino acids. This chain's CDR3 is CSARRPSGRGSYEQYF. CDR3 nucleotides: TGCAGTGCTAGAAGGCCTAGCGGGAGAGGCTCCTACGAGCAGTACTTC.

This clonotype was observed many times. CDR3 in DNA: TGTGCCAGCAGACGGGGCAGTTATAGCAATCAGCCCCAGCATTTT. It encodes CASRRGSYSNQPQHF. The chain is built from TRBV2 and TRBJ1-5; possibly TRBD1 for D (5 bases). Germline assignment: CDR1 SNHLY and CDR2 FYNNEI. The CDR3 runs 15 residues. V was shortened by 6 bases and J by 0 bases, with 12 bases between the two germline ends.

The V gene is TRBV19, the J gene TRBJ1-5, with a tentative D call TRBD1 (6 bases). Per germline, CDR1 LNHDA and CDR2 SQIVND (reference sequence). V lost 4 bases and J lost 5, with 12 bases in between. This CDR3 has 14 residues. Written as DNA, the CDR3 is TGTGCCAGTAGTACCAACACAGGGTATCAGCCCCAGCATTTT. Translating it yields CASSTNTGYQPQHF.

The rearrangement joins TRBV9 to TRBJ2-6; D might be TRBD1 (6 bases). CDR3 size: 15 residues. Looked up from germline, CDR1 is SGDLS and CDR2 is YYNGEE. V lost 0 bases, J lost 2 bases, and 6 bases lay in between. The CDR3 region has the DNA TGTGCCAGCAGCGTAGGACAGGCTGGGGCCAACGTCCTGACTTTC. As protein: CASSVGQAGANVLTF.